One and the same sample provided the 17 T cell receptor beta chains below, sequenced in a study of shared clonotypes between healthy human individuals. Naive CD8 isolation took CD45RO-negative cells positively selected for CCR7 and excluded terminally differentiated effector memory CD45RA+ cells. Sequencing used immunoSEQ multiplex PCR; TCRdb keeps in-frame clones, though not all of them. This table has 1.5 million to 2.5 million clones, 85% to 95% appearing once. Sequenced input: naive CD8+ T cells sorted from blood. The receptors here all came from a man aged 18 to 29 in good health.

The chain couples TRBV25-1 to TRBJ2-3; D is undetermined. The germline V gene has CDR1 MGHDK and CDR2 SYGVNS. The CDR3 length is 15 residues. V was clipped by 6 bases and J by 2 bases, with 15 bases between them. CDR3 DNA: TGTGCCAGCAGCGCACATGGAAAATACACAGATACGCAGTATTTT. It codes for CASSAHGKYTDTQYF.

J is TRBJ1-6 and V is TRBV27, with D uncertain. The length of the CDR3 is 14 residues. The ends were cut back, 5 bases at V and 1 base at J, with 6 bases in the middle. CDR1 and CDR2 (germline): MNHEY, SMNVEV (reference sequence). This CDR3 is CASSERSYNSPLHF. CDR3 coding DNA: TGTGCCAGCAGTGAGAGATCCTATAATTCACCCCTCCACTTT.

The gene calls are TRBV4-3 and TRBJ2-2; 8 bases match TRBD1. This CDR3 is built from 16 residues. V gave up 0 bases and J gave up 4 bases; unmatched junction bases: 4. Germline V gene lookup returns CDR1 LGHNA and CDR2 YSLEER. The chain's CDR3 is CASSQDSGQGTGELFF. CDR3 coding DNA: TGCGCCAGCAGCCAAGACTCCGGACAGGGCACCGGGGAGCTGTTTTTT.

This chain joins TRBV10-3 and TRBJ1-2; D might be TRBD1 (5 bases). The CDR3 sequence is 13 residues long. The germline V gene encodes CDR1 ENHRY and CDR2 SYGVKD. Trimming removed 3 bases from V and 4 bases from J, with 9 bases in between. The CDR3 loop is CAISDSGLYGYTF. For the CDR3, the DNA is TGTGCCATCAGTGACTCAGGGCTCTATGGCTACACCTTC.

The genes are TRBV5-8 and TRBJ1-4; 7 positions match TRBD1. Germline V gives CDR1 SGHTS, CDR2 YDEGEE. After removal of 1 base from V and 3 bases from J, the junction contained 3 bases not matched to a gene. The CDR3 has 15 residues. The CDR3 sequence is CASSLRQGPNEKLFF. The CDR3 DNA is TGTGCCAGCAGCTTGCGACAGGGTCCTAATGAAAAACTGTTTTTT.

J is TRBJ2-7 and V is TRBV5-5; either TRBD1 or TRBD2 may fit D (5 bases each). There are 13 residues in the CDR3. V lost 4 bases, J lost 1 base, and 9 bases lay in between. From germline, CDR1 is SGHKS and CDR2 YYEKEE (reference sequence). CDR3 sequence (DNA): TGTGCCAGCAGCGCCGGGGCGTCCTACGAGCAGTACTTC. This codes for CASSAGASYEQYF.

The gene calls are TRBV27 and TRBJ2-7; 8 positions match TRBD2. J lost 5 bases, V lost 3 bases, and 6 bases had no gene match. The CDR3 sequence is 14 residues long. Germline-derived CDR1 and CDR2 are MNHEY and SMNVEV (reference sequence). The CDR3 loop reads CASSFGGAVDEQYF. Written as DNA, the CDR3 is TGTGCCAGCAGTTTCGGGGGGGCTGTCGACGAGCAGTACTTC.

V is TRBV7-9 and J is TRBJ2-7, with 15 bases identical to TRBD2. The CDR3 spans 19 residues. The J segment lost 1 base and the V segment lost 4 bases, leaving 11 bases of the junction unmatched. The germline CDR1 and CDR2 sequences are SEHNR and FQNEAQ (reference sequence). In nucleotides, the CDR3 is TGTGCCAGCAGCTCTAATGTGGGACTAGCGGGGGGATTGTCCTACGAGCAGTACTTC. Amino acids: CASSSNVGLAGGLSYEQYF.

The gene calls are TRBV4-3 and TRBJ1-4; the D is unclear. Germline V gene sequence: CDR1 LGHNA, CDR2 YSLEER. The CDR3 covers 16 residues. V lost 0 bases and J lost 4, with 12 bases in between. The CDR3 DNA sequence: TGCGCCAGCAGCCAAGATCTGGTTGAGGGTAATGAAAAACTGTTTTTT. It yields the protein CASSQDLVEGNEKLFF.

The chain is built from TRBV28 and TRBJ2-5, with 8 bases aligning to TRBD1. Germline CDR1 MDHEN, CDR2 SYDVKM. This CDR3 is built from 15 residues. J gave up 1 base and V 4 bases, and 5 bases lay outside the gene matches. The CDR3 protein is CASSSPGQAQETQYF. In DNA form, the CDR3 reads TGTGCCAGCAGTTCACCGGGACAGGCCCAAGAGACCCAGTACTTC.

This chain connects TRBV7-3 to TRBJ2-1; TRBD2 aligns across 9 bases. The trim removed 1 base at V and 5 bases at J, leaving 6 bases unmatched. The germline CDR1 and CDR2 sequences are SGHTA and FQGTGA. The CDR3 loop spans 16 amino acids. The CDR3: CASSLISGGLHNEQFF. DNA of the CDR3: TGTGCCAGCAGCTTAATAAGCGGGGGGCTTCACAATGAGCAGTTCTTC. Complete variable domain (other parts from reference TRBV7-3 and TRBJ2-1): GAGVSQTPSNKVTEKGKYVELRCDPISGHTALYWYRQSLGQGPEFLIYFQGTGAADDSGLPNDRFFAVRPEGSVSTLKIQRTERGDSAVYLCASSLISGGLHNEQFFGPGTRLTVL.

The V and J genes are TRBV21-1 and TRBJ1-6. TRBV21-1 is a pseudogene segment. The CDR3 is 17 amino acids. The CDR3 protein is CASSSRPGEPYNSPLHF. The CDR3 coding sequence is TGTGCCAGCAGCTCCCGCCCGGGGGAGCCTTATAATTCACCCCTCCACTTT.

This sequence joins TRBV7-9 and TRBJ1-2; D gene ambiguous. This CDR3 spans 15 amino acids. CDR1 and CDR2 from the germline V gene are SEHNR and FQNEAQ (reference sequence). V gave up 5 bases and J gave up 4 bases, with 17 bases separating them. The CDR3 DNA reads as TGTGCCAGCAGCCCAGTTGAAGGTATCTCCTATGGCTACACCTTC. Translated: CASSPVEGISYGYTF. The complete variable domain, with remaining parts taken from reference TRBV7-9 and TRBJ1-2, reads DTGVSQNPRHKITKRGQNVTFRCDPISEHNRLYWYRQTLGQGPEFLTYFQNEAQLEKSRLLSDRFSAERPKGSFSTLEIQRTEQGDSAMYLCASSPVEGISYGYTFGSGTRLTVV.

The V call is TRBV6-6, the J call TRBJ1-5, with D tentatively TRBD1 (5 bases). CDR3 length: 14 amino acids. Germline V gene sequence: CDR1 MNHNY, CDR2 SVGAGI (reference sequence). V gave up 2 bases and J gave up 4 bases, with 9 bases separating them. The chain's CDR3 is CASSYRGVNQPQHF. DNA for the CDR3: TGTGCCAGCAGTTACCGAGGGGTAAATCAGCCCCAGCATTTT.

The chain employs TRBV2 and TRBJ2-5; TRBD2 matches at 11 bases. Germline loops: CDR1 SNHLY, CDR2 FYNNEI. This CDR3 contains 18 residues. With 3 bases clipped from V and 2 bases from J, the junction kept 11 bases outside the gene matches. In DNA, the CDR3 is TGTGCCAGCAGTGACCCCGGGCTAGCGGGAGGAAGTCAAGAGACCCAGTACTTC. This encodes CASSDPGLAGGSQETQYF.

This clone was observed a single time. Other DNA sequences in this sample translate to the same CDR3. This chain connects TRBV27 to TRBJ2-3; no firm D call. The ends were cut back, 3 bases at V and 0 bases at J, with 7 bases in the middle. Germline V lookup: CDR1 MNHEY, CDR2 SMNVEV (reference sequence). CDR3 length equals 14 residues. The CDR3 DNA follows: TGTGCCAGCAGTTTGGACGGCAGCACAGATACGCAGTATTTT. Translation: CASSLDGSTDTQYF.

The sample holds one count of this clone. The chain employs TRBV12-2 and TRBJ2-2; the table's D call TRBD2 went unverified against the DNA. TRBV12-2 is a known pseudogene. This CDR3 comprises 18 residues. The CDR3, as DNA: TGTGCAAGTCGCTTAGTAGCGGGAGGGCCATCGTACACCGGGGAGCTGTTTTTT. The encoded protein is CASRLVAGGPSYTGELFF.